Below, 7 T cell receptor beta chains from the same sample are listed, as sequenced in a study of pediatric ulcerative colitis. Rectal tissue came from one to two pinch biopsies taken at colonoscopy. Generated by immunoSEQ multiplex PCR, the TCRdb table keeps only in-frame clones and is missing some. The sample carries about 35,000 clones, about three quarters recorded once. Sequencing was carried out using gut tissue. These receptors were collected from a boy between 10 and 17 years old with mild ulcerative colitis.

The rearrangement uses TRBV14 and TRBJ2-7, with no clear D. This CDR3 spans 14 amino acids. V was clipped by 0 bases and J by 10 bases, with 16 bases between them. The V gene's germline CDR1 is SGHDN and CDR2 FVKESK. CDR3 loop: CASSQDGDIRPQYF. In nucleotides, the CDR3 is TGTGCCAGCAGCCAAGATGGGGATATCAGGCCCCAGTACTTC.

CDR3 DNA sequence: TGTGCCAGCAGCTTGGAGGGTCGTGGCTACACCTTC. Translated: CASSLEGRGYTF. The chain carries TRBV5-8 and TRBJ1-2, with D unresolved. Germline assignment: CDR1 SGHTS and CDR2 YDEGEE. Trimming stripped 0 bases from V and 7 bases from J, with 7 bases between. The CDR3 is made up of 12 amino acids.

The DNA for the CDR3 is TGTGCCAGTACCGATTCCCCGGGAGCCTATGGAAACACCATATATTTT. Translating it yields CASTDSPGAYGNTIYF. The V call is TRBV19, the J call TRBJ1-3; no clear D gene. Trimming removed 7 bases at V and 3 bases at J, with 19 bases between. Germline V lookup: CDR1 LNHDA, CDR2 SQIVND (reference sequence). The CDR3 covers 16 residues. Supplemented by reference TRBV19 and TRBJ1-3, the full variable domain reads DGGITQSPKYLFRKEGQNVTLSCEQNLNHDAMYWYRQDPGQGLRLIYYSQIVNDFQKGDIAEGYSVSREKKESFPLTVTSAQKNPTAFYLCASTDSPGAYGNTIYFGEGSWLTVV.

This clone was seen more than once but under ten times. This chain's CDR3 is CASSVNGLGQPQHF. The DNA of the CDR3 is TGTGCCAGCAGTGTGAACGGGCTGGGCCAGCCCCAGCATTTT. This chain uses TRBV6-1 with TRBJ1-5; D call uncertain. Germline-derived CDR1 and CDR2 are MNHNS and SASEGT. The V end was cut by 4 bases, the J end by 7 bases, with 14 bases between. The CDR3 loop spans 14 amino acids.

The chain carries TRBV5-8 and TRBJ1-1; D is uncertain. The CDR3 has 13 amino acids. CDR1 and CDR2 (germline): SGHTS, YDEGEE. Deletions cut 4 bases from V and 0 bases from J, with 7 bases between. CDR3 coding DNA: TGTGCCAGCAGCCCTTCCATGAACACTGAAGCTTTCTTT. This sequence encodes CASSPSMNTEAFF.

This chain uses TRBV5-1 with TRBJ2-2; unclear D gene. V was pared by 6 bases and J by 3 bases, with 12 bases between. This CDR3 spans 14 amino acids. From germline, CDR1 is SGHRS and CDR2 YFSETQ. The CDR3: CASTLGVDTGELFF. DNA for the CDR3: TGCGCCAGCACCCTTGGGGTGGACACCGGGGAGCTGTTTTTT. Full variable domain (missing parts from reference TRBV5-1 and TRBJ2-2): KAGVTQTPRYLIKTRGQQVTLSCSPISGHRSVSWYQQTPGQGLQFLFEYFSETQRNKGNFPGRFSGRQFSNSRSEMNVSTLELGDSALYLCASTLGVDTGELFFGEGSRLTVL.

This chain connects TRBV5-4 to TRBJ2-3, with TRBD2 matching over 7 bases. Germline V gives CDR1 SGHNT, CDR2 YYREEE (reference sequence). CDR3 length: 13 amino acids. Unmatched junction bases numbered 2, after V lost 5 bases and J lost 2 bases. The CDR3 nucleotides are TGTGCCAGCAGAGGGACTACCACAGATACGCAGTATTTT. Its translation is CASRGTTTDTQYF.